This TCR beta chain was identified during a study of response to subunit inactivated influenza vaccine. Overall study findings and caveats: That few new T cells are recruited by each seasonal influenza vaccination was the authors' suggestion.

A remark on this clonotype: The target antigen is unknown.

One entry per CDR3 protein, called by TCRdb with MiXCR from the RT-PCR reads. The repertoire includes about 700,000 distinct CDR3 sequences, 13% to 15% of them detected once, and 7.5% to 9% sits in the top ten. V was shortened by 0 bases and J by 5 bases, with 13 bases between the two germline ends. In germline, CDR1 is LGHNA, CDR2 YNFKEQ. The CDR3 loop spans 15 amino acids. The chain links TRBV4-2 to TRBJ2-5, with a weak D call TRBD1 (5 bases). The sample in question was PBMCs from blood, obtained around 14 days before vaccination. This clonotype was sampled from a man aged 50 to 59 who received an inactivated influenza vaccine. In DNA form, the CDR3 reads TGTGCCAGCAGCCAAGATTTCCAGGGAATGGAGACCCAGTACTTC. Encoded protein: CASSQDFQGMETQYF.